One sample yielded the 19 T cell receptor beta chains listed below, sequenced in a study of cytomegalovirus exposure and HLA in healthy donors. The PCR was carried out with 60 Vbeta primers and 13 Jbeta primers. The data were produced by immunoSEQ multiplex PCR, yet TCRdb's version contains in-frame clones alone and is incomplete. This sample yields approximately 160,000 clones, of which around 68% are seen a single time; 1.3% to 1.5% belongs to the top ten. The sample was PBMCs. All receptors derive from a man in his fifties in good health and CMV-seronegative.

This clone was observed a handful of times. The genes are TRBV7-9 and TRBJ2-3; 9 nucleotides align to TRBD2. The length of the CDR3 is 14 residues. CDR1 is SEHNR and CDR2 is FQNEAQ in the germline V gene (reference sequence). The V gene end was trimmed by 4 bases and the J gene end by 7 bases; junction bases not matched to a gene: 6. Here the CDR3 reads CASSSTSGGNTQYF. DNA for the CDR3: TGTGCCAGCAGCTCGACTAGCGGCGGAAATACGCAGTATTTT.

This clone occurred once. The V and J genes are TRBV5-1 and TRBJ2-3; no clear D. Trimming took 1 base from V and 4 from J, leaving 4 bases between them. The length of the CDR3 is 12 residues. The germline gives CDR1 SGHRS, CDR2 YFSETQ. The CDR3 here is CASSLPSDTQYF. DNA for the CDR3: TGCGCCAGCAGCTTGCCCTCAGATACGCAGTATTTT.

This clone was counted a few times. This chain joins TRBV7-2 and TRBJ2-7, with 8 nucleotides matching TRBD1. CDR1 and CDR2 from the germline V gene are SGHTA and FQGNSA. The CDR3 sequence is 14 residues long. Trimming cost V 2 bases and J 7 bases; bases outside gene matches: 7. CDR3 sequence (DNA): TGTGCCAGCAGCTTACGGAGACAGGGGCATGAGCAGTACTTC. Protein sequence: CASSLRRQGHEQYF.

This clone was found once. The J gene is TRBJ1-1, the V gene TRBV19; 7 bases match TRBD1. J lost 7 bases, V lost 4 bases, and 3 bases had no gene match. Germline V CDR1 and CDR2: LNHDA, SQIVND (reference sequence). The CDR3 consists of 12 residues. CDR3 protein: CASSSRQGEAFF. DNA of the CDR3: TGTGCCAGTAGTAGTCGACAGGGTGAAGCTTTCTTT.

This clone has a handful of counts. J is TRBJ2-6 and V is TRBV19, with 8 bases lining up with TRBD1. The germline CDR1 and CDR2 sequences are LNHDA and SQIVND (reference sequence). The CDR3 is 15 amino acids. Trimming removed 8 bases from V and 0 bases from J; junction bases left unmatched: 3. CDR3 sequence reads: CASQDRASGANVLTF. CDR3 nucleotide sequence: TGTGCCAGTCAGGACAGGGCCTCTGGGGCCAACGTCCTGACTTTC.

The table lists this clone with a few counts. The chain links TRBV12-5 to TRBJ2-5; TRBD1 matches at 8 bases. CDR1 LGHNT and CDR2 FRNRAP come from the germline V gene. After removal of 6 bases from V and 1 base from J, the junction contained 4 bases not matched to a gene. This CDR3 has 14 residues. The CDR3: CASGRGQGQETQYF. CDR3 bases: TGTGCTAGTGGCCGTGGACAGGGCCAAGAGACCCAGTACTTC.

This clone was seen a handful of times. Other DNA sequences in the same sample also yield this CDR3. The chain employs TRBV7-3 and TRBJ2-2; 7 positions match TRBD1. The V segment lost 5 bases and the J segment 1 base; nucleotides outside the gene matches: 1. Looked up from germline, CDR1 is SGHTA and CDR2 is FQGTGA. This CDR3 comprises 14 residues. In nucleotides, the CDR3 is TGTGCCAGCAGCCGGACAGGGAACACCGGGGAGCTGTTTTTT. This sequence encodes CASSRTGNTGELFF. The whole variable domain, remainder taken from reference TRBV7-3 and TRBJ2-2, is GAGVSQTPSNKVTEKGKYVELRCDPISGHTALYWYRQSLGQGPEFLIYFQGTGAADDSGLPNDRFFAVRPEGSVSTLKIQRTERGDSAVYLCASSRTGNTGELFFGEGSRLTVL.

This clone was observed once. The chain recombines TRBV19 with TRBJ1-5; TRBD1 matches 8 bases. Germline V gene sequence: CDR1 LNHDA, CDR2 SQIVND (reference sequence). V was clipped by 8 bases and J by 2 bases; unmatched bases: 11. CDR3 length equals 16 residues. The chain's CDR3 is CASSRQGKVGNQPQHF. The DNA of the CDR3 is TGTGCCAGTTCTCGACAGGGGAAGGTGGGCAATCAGCCCCAGCATTTT.

The V and J genes are TRBV28 and TRBJ1-6, with D perhaps TRBD1 (6 bases). V lost 3 bases and J 0 bases, leaving 15 bases between the germline ends. Germline V gives CDR1 MDHEN, CDR2 SYDVKM. The CDR3 is 18 amino acids. This CDR3 is CASSLSGGHSSYNSPLHF. The CDR3 DNA reads TGTGCCAGCAGTTTGAGCGGGGGCCATAGCTCCTATAATTCACCCCTCCACTTT. Combining the CDR3 with reference TRBV28 and TRBJ1-6 gives the whole variable domain DVKVTQSSRYLVKRTGEKVFLECVQDMDHENMFWYRQDPGLGLRLIYFSYDVKMKEKGDIPEGYSVSREKKERFSLILESASTNQTSMYLCASSLSGGHSSYNSPLHFGNGTRLTVT.

CDR3 loop: CAISPRQGISGNTIYF. The CDR3 DNA reads as TGTGCCATCAGCCCCAGACAGGGGATCTCTGGAAACACCATATATTTT. This rearrangement joins TRBV10-3 to TRBJ1-3, with TRBD1 identical over 8 bases. Losses at the gene ends were 6 bases for V and 0 bases for J; bases not matched to a gene: 7. Germline CDR1 reads ENHRY; CDR2 reads SYGVKD. CDR3 size: 16 residues.

V is TRBV6-6 and J is TRBJ2-7; 9 bases match TRBD1. The J segment lost 2 bases and the V segment lost 6 bases, leaving 8 bases of the junction unmatched. Germline CDR1 is MNHNY and CDR2 is SVGAGI (reference sequence). The CDR3 is 15 amino acids. CDR3 amino acids: CASSMGDRAPYEQYF. CDR3 coding DNA: TGTGCCAGCAGCATGGGGGACAGGGCCCCCTACGAGCAGTACTTC.

The J gene is TRBJ1-2, the V gene TRBV25-1, with 10 bases that match TRBD1. The CDR3 sequence is 14 residues long. From germline, CDR1 is MGHDK and CDR2 SYGVNS. Unmatched junction bases numbered 4, after V lost 5 bases and J lost 4 bases. The CDR3 DNA is TGTGCCAGCAGTCCGACAGGGGGCAGCTATGGCTACACCTTC. Its protein product is CASSPTGGSYGYTF.

The rearrangement joins TRBV7-8 to TRBJ2-2; D may be TRBD1 (5 bases). Germline V gives CDR1 SGHVS, CDR2 FQNEAQ. This CDR3 has 16 amino acids. V lost 1 base to trimming and J lost 4 bases, with 13 bases between them. The CDR3 coding sequence is TGTGCCAGCAGCTTAGATTTCAGGGAAGGCACCGGGGAGCTGTTTTTT. It codes for CASSLDFREGTGELFF.

The rearrangement joins TRBV25-1 to TRBJ1-4, with TRBD1 as a possible D gene (6 bases). With 3 bases removed from V and 4 bases from J, the gap between germline ends came to 12 bases. The CDR3 runs to 15 residues. Germline assignment: CDR1 MGHDK and CDR2 SYGVNS. The CDR3, as DNA: TGTGCCAGCAGTGATTGGGGGCTGGGTAATGAAAAACTGTTTTTT. Translating gives CASSDWGLGNEKLFF. Drawing the rest from reference TRBV25-1 and TRBJ1-4, the complete variable domain is EADIYQTPRYLVIGTGKKITLECSQTMGHDKMYWYQQDPGMELHLIHYSYGVNSTEKGDLSSESTVSRIRTEHFPLTLESARPSHTSQYLCASSDWGLGNEKLFFGSGTQLSVL.

There are a few counts of this clone. The chain is built from TRBV7-2 and TRBJ1-6; no clear D gene. The CDR3 consists of 15 residues. Deletions cut 1 base from V and 10 bases from J, with 14 bases between. Germline assignment: CDR1 SGHTA and CDR2 FQGNSA. This CDR3 is CASSLDNTHMSPLHF. The CDR3 coding sequence is TGTGCCAGCAGCTTAGACAATACCCATATGTCACCCCTCCACTTT.

The rearrangement joins TRBV5-8 to TRBJ2-1, with 7 bases matching TRBD2. The CDR3 runs 15 residues. V shed 10 bases and J 8 bases; nucleotides not matched to a gene: 18. The germline V gene encodes CDR1 SGHTS and CDR2 YDEGEE. The CDR3 bases are TGTGCCGCAGCCCGAGCGGGGACGCAGGGCCATGAGCAGTTCTTC. Its protein is CAAARAGTQGHEQFF.

A remark on this clone: Other DNA sequences in the sample encode the same CDR3. The V gene is TRBV5-1, the J gene TRBJ2-7, with 10 bases aligning to TRBD2. Trimming took 0 bases from V and 4 from J; bases not matched to a gene: 4. The CDR3 runs to 15 residues. Germline values: CDR1 SGHRS, CDR2 YFSETQ. For the CDR3, the DNA is TGCGCCAGCAGCTTGGCAGCGGGGGGGCGATACGAGCAGTACTTC. It specifies CASSLAAGGRYEQYF.

The CDR3 region is CASSLQRDQPQHF. The CDR3, as DNA: TGTGCCAGCTCACTACAGAGAGATCAGCCCCAGCATTTT. The chain carries TRBV18 and TRBJ1-5, with unresolved D. The CDR3 sequence is 13 residues long. Trimming removed 4 bases at V and 5 bases at J, with 9 bases between. Per germline, CDR1 KGHSH and CDR2 LQKENI. Combining the CDR3 with reference TRBV18 and TRBJ1-5 gives the whole variable domain NAGVMQNPRHLVRRRGQEARLRCSPMKGHSHVYWYRQLPEEGLKFMVYLQKENIIDESGMPKERFSAEFPKEGPSILRIQQVVRGDSAAYFCASSLQRDQPQHFGDGTRLSIL.

The gene calls are TRBV6-1 and TRBJ1-2; maybe TRBD1 (5 bases). Germline loops: CDR1 MNHNS, CDR2 SASEGT. The CDR3 has 13 residues. Trimming shortened V by 2 bases and J by 5 bases, and 9 bases separated the two germline ends. Here the CDR3 reads CASSEWGGYGYTF. The DNA of the CDR3 is TGTGCCAGCAGTGAATGGGGGGGTTATGGCTACACCTTC.